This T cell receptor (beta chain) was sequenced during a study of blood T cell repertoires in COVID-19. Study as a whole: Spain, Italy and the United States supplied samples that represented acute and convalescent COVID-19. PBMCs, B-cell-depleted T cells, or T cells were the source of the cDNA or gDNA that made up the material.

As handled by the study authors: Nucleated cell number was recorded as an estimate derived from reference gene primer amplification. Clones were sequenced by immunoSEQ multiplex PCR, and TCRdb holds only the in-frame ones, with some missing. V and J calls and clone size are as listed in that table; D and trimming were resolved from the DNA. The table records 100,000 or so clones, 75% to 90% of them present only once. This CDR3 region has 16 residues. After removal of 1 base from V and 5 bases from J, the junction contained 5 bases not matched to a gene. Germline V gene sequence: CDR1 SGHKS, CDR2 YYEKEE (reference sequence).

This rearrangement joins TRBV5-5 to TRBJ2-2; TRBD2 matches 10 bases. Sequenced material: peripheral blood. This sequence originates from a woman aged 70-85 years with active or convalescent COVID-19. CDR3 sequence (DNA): TGTGCCAGCAGCTTGATCGCTAGCGGGAGAACCGGGGAGCTGTTTTTT. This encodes CASSLIASGRTGELFF.